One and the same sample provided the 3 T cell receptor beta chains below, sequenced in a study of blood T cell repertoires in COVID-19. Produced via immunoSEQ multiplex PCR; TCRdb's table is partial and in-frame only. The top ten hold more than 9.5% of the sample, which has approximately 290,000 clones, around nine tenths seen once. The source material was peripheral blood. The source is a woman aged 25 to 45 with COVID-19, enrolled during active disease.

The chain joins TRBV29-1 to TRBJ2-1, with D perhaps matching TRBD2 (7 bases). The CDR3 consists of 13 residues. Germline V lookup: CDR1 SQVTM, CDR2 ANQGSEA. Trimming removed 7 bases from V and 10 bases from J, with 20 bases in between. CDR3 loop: CSGLGGGLEEQFF. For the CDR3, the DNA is TGCAGCGGCCTAGGGGGGGGGCTAGAGGAGCAGTTCTTC.

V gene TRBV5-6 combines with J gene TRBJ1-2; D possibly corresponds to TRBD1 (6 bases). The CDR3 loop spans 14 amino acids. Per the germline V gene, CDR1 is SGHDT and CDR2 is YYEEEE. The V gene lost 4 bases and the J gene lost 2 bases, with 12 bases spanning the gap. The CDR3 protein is CASSPGQPNYGYTF. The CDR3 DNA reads TGTGCCAGCAGCCCAGGACAGCCGAACTATGGCTACACCTTC.

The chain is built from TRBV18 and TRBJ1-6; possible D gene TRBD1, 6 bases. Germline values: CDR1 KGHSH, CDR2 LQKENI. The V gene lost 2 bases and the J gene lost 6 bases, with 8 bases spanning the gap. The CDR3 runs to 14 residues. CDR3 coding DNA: TGTGCCAGCTCACCAACGGACAGTAATTCACCCCTCCACTTT. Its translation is CASSPTDSNSPLHF.